This T cell receptor beta chain was captured in a study of blood T cell repertoires in COVID-19. About the study: The United States, Italy and Spain provided the acute and convalescent COVID-19 samples. PBMCs, B-cell-depleted T cells, or T cells were the source of the cDNA or gDNA that made up the material.

This clone is a singleton in its sample. How the authors handled the data: Amplification with reference gene primers provided the estimates of nucleated cell counts. Here immunoSEQ multiplex PCR was the method, and the copy in TCRdb shows in-frame clones only, minus some. V and J calls and clone size come straight from that table; D and trimming were deduced from the DNA. The table records some 150,000 clones, about 89% of them present only once. The clonotype originates from a man in his 70s with acute or convalescent COVID-19. Input material: peripheral blood.

CDR3 loop: CASSSTGEVAYGYTF. Here the CDR3 DNA reads TGTGCCAGCAGTTCGACAGGGGAGGTGGCCTATGGCTACACCTTC. The chain links TRBV27 to TRBJ1-2, with 8 bases aligning to TRBD1. Unmatched junction bases numbered 8, after V lost 4 bases and J lost 4 bases. This CDR3 spans 15 amino acids. Germline V gives CDR1 MNHEY, CDR2 SMNVEV (reference sequence).